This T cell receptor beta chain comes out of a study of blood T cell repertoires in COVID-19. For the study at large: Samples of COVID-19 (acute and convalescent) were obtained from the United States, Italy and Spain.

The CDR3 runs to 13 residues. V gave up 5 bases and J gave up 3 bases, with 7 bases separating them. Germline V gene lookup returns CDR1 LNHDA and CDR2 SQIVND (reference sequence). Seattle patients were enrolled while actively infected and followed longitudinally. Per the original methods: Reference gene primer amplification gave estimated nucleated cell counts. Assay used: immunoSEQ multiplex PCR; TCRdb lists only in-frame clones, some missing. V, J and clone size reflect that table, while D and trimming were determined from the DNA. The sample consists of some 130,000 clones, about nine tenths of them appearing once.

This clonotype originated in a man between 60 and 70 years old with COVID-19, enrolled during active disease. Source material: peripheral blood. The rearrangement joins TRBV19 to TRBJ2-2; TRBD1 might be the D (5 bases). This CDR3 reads CASSPRDTGELFF. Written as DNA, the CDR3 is TGTGCCAGTAGTCCCAGGGACACCGGGGAGCTGTTTTTT.